The 14 T cell receptor beta chains below were found in one sample sequenced in a study of cytomegalovirus exposure and HLA in healthy donors. The PCR used 60 Vbeta and 13 Jbeta primers. Sequenced by immunoSEQ multiplex PCR; TCRdb stores in-frame clones only, minus some. The sample totals over 150,000 clones. The sample consisted of PBMCs. These receptors came from a boy between 10 and 17 years old in good health and CMV-seronegative.

The rearrangement uses TRBV30 and TRBJ1-2; D unresolved. The CDR3 is 14 amino acids. V was cut by 1 base and J by 8 bases, with 17 bases left in between. Germline V gives CDR1 GTSNPN, CDR2 SVGIG (reference sequence). The CDR3 loop reads CAWSGPENLAGYTF. As DNA, the CDR3 is TGTGCCTGGAGTGGACCAGAGAATCTAGCGGGCTACACCTTC.

The gene calls are TRBV7-9 and TRBJ1-2; D perhaps matches TRBD1 (5 bases). CDR1 SEHNR and CDR2 FQNEAQ come from the germline V gene (reference sequence). The ends were cut back, 0 bases at V and 8 bases at J, with 7 bases in the middle. This CDR3 region has 12 residues. DNA for the CDR3: TGTGCCAGCAGCTTAGCAGGGGCAGGCTACACCTTC. Translation: CASSLAGAGYTF.

CDR3 in amino acids: CASSHAAVNEQFF. The CDR3 DNA follows: TGTGCCAGCAGCCATGCGGCGGTAAATGAGCAGTTCTTC. The V call is TRBV4-2, the J call TRBJ2-1; D uncertain. Germline CDR1 reads LGHNA; CDR2 reads YNFKEQ. There are 13 residues in the CDR3. V lost 3 bases to trimming and J lost 7 bases, with 10 bases between them.

The chain links TRBV19 to TRBJ2-7; perhaps TRBD1 as D (6 bases). Trimming cost V 1 base and J 0 bases, with 10 bases left between them. In germline, CDR1 is LNHDA, CDR2 SQIVND (reference sequence). The CDR3 runs to 15 residues. The CDR3 region has the DNA TGTGCCAGTAGTATAGCACAGGGCCTCTCCTACGAGCAGTACTTC. Translated: CASSIAQGLSYEQYF.

The genes are TRBV6-5 and TRBJ2-1, with D perhaps matching TRBD1 (5 bases). Between the trimmed V and J ends, which lost 8 bases and 4 bases, there was a span of 12 bases. The CDR3 length is 13 residues. The V gene's germline CDR1 is MNHEY and CDR2 SVGAGI. DNA of the CDR3: TGTGCCAGCGGCCTAGACAGATACAATGAGCAGTTCTTC. As protein: CASGLDRYNEQFF.

The rearrangement uses TRBV4-2 and TRBJ2-5, with 12 bases identical to TRBD2. After removal of 4 bases from V and 5 bases from J, the junction contained 8 bases not matched to a gene. Germline V gene lookup returns CDR1 LGHNA and CDR2 YNFKEQ. There are 16 residues in the CDR3. CDR3 sequence (DNA): TGTGCCAGCAGCCGACAACTAGCGGGGGGATGGGAGACCCAGTACTTC. It encodes CASSRQLAGGWETQYF.

This sequence joins TRBV7-6 and TRBJ2-3; TRBD2 matches at 8 bases. This CDR3 region has 18 residues. V shed 3 bases, J shed 3 bases, and the junction held 14 bases outside the gene matches. Germline V lookup: CDR1 SGHVS, CDR2 FNYEAQ. CDR3 DNA sequence: TGTGCCAGCAGCTTGGGGCGGGGGGCTCTCCGGGGGACAGATACGCAGTATTTT. Translated, it gives CASSLGRGALRGTDTQYF.

This chain uses TRBV20-1 with TRBJ1-1; TRBD1 matches 9 bases. J was trimmed by 7 bases and V by 6 bases; bases with no gene match: 3. The CDR3 has 11 residues. Per the germline V gene, CDR1 is DFQATT and CDR2 is SNEGSKA (reference sequence). The CDR3 nucleotides are TGCAGTGCCCGGGACAGGGATGAAGCTTTCTTT. This sequence encodes CSARDRDEAFF.

The rearrangement links TRBV6-6 to TRBJ2-2, with 7 nucleotides matching TRBD1. The V gene end was trimmed by 7 bases and the J gene end by 6 bases; junction bases not matched to a gene: 5. The CDR3 runs to 13 residues. Germline CDR1 reads MNHNY; CDR2 reads SVGAGI (reference sequence). The CDR3 coding sequence is TGTGCCAGCATCCAGGGGGAAGCCGGGGAGCTGTTTTTT. Its translation: CASIQGEAGELFF.

The chain couples TRBV5-1 to TRBJ2-5; 12 bases are a match to TRBD1. Germline V gene sequence: CDR1 SGHRS, CDR2 YFSETQ. The CDR3 has 16 residues. Unmatched junction bases numbered 7, after V lost 4 bases and J lost 3 bases. CDR3: CASSPGGTGGEETQYF. The CDR3 coding sequence is TGCGCCAGCAGCCCGGGCGGGACAGGGGGCGAAGAGACCCAGTACTTC.

The gene calls are TRBV4-1 and TRBJ2-1; 9 nucleotides match TRBD1. With V trimmed by 2 bases and J by 4 bases, 6 bases remained unmatched. Germline V CDR1 and CDR2: MGHRA, YSYEKL. The CDR3 sequence is 16 residues long. Here the CDR3 reads CASSQLGTGLYNEQFF. The CDR3 DNA reads as TGCGCCAGCAGCCAACTCGGGACAGGGCTATACAATGAGCAGTTCTTC.

J is TRBJ1-5 and V is TRBV27; possibly TRBD1 for D (6 bases). Germline CDR1 reads MNHEY; CDR2 reads SMNVEV (reference sequence). The V end was cut by 7 bases, the J end by 6 bases, with 28 bases between. The CDR3 runs to 18 residues. CDR3 protein: CASTPPSPGRGVGQPQHF. CDR3 DNA: TGTGCCAGCACCCCGCCATCCCCTGGCAGGGGTGTAGGTCAGCCCCAGCATTTT.

Written as DNA, the CDR3 is TGCGCCAGCAGCTACCCGCTGGCCCGGGTCAATGGCTACACCTTC. It encodes CASSYPLARVNGYTF. The gene calls are TRBV4-1 and TRBJ1-2, with D uncertain. CDR3 length: 15 residues. Trimming removed 5 bases at V and 6 bases at J, with 19 bases between. The V gene's germline CDR1 is MGHRA and CDR2 YSYEKL.

The CDR3 DNA sequence: TGCGCCAGCAGCCAAACAATACGGGGGGCCGCCTACGAGCAGTACTTC. Protein: CASSQTIRGAAYEQYF. This chain joins TRBV4-1 and TRBJ2-7; TRBD2 might be the D (7 bases). Germline V CDR1 and CDR2: MGHRA, YSYEKL. The CDR3 is 16 amino acids. Deletions cut 2 bases from V and 2 bases from J, with 16 bases between.